These 25 T cell receptor beta chains originate from one sample sequenced in a study of T cell repertoires in cytomegalovirus infection. MiXCR, run by TCRdb on the reads, gives a single entry per CDR3 protein. The profile shows about 230,000 distinct CDR3 sequences, about 7% of them singletons. The sequenced sample was PBMCs. Receptors were obtained from a human donor in good health (CMV status not recorded). Some clones in this sample may be carry-over from other donors' samples.

This clonotype showed up many times. The chain recombines TRBV7-2 with TRBJ1-1, with D perhaps matching TRBD1 (6 bases). V was shortened by 5 bases and J by 8 bases, with 21 bases between the two germline ends. Germline loops: CDR1 SGHTA, CDR2 FQGNSA. The CDR3 loop spans 15 amino acids. The CDR3 loop reads CASSIYRAPADEAFF. Here the CDR3 DNA reads TGTGCCAGCAGCATCTACAGGGCTCCCGCGGACGAAGCTTTCTTT.

This clonotype was counted many times. This chain joins TRBV29-1 and TRBJ1-1, with D uncertain. V was trimmed by 4 bases and J by 1 base, leaving 10 bases between them. This CDR3 region has 13 residues. In germline, CDR1 is SQVTM, CDR2 ANQGSEA. In DNA form, the CDR3 reads TGCAGCGTTGTCCCGGACGGGAACACTGAAGCTTTCTTT. Its translation is CSVVPDGNTEAFF.

The sample holds many counts of this clonotype. The chain links TRBV20-1 to TRBJ1-4; tentative D call: TRBD1 (5 bases). Looked up from germline, CDR1 is DFQATT and CDR2 is SNEGSKA (reference sequence). Trimming shortened V by 0 bases and J by 8 bases, and 19 bases separated the two germline ends. This CDR3 spans 16 amino acids. CDR3 protein: CSARDPIPRGLEKLFF. DNA for the CDR3: TGCAGTGCTAGAGATCCCATTCCCCGGGGCCTCGAAAAACTGTTTTTT.

This clonotype came up many times. The chain recombines TRBV28 with TRBJ2-2; D tentatively reads TRBD1 or TRBD2 (5 bases each). Trimming removed 9 bases from V and 0 bases from J, with 11 bases in between. The CDR3 sequence is 14 residues long. Germline V gives CDR1 MDHEN, CDR2 SYDVKM. The CDR3 nucleotides read TGTGCCAGTTGGGGGATTACGAACACCGGGGAGCTGTTTTTT. It codes for CASWGITNTGELFF.

This clonotype was picked up many times. The chain carries TRBV20-1 and TRBJ2-4; TRBD1 agrees at 7 bases. After removal of 5 bases from V and 8 bases from J, the junction contained 3 bases not matched to a gene. Germline assignment: CDR1 DFQATT and CDR2 SNEGSKA (reference sequence). The CDR3 consists of 11 residues. CDR3 coding DNA: TGCAGTGCTCCCCAGGGGGACATTCAGTACTTC. Translating gives CSAPQGDIQYF.

This clonotype was picked up many times. This chain uses TRBV29-1 with TRBJ2-2, with D unresolved. The germline CDR1 and CDR2 sequences are SQVTM and ANQGSEA. V was pared by 3 bases and J by 5 bases, with 7 bases between. The CDR3 is made up of 12 amino acids. For the CDR3, the DNA is TGCAGCGTTGAGAAGGATACCGGGGAGCTGTTTTTT. This encodes CSVEKDTGELFF.

This clonotype was counted many times. CDR3 sequence (DNA): TGTGCCAGCACCAAACAGGGGGGTCTGGCTTTTGACTATGGCTACACCTTC. Translated: CASTKQGGLAFDYGYTF. This chain connects TRBV7-2 to TRBJ1-2; 8 nucleotides line up with TRBD1. Trimming removed 7 bases from V and 3 bases from J; junction bases left unmatched: 16. The CDR3 runs 17 residues. Germline assignment: CDR1 SGHTA and CDR2 FQGNSA.

There are many counts of this clonotype. The gene calls are TRBV7-2 and TRBJ1-2, with D hard to call. This CDR3 region has 13 residues. Trimming shortened V by 2 bases and J by 4 bases, and 8 bases separated the two germline ends. Germline CDR1 SGHTA, CDR2 FQGNSA. CDR3 nucleotide sequence: TGTGCCAGCAGCTTAATCGGAGCCTATGGCTACACCTTC. It is translated as CASSLIGAYGYTF.

This clonotype was detected many times. The V gene is TRBV7-6, the J gene TRBJ2-3, with D unclear. CDR1 SGHVS and CDR2 FNYEAQ come from the germline V gene. CDR3 length equals 16 residues. With 0 bases removed from V and 6 bases from J, the gap between germline ends came to 16 bases. This chain's CDR3 is CASSLAGRSAGDTQYF. The CDR3 nucleotides read TGTGCCAGCAGCTTAGCGGGTAGGTCAGCTGGTGATACGCAGTATTTT. Combining the CDR3 with reference TRBV7-6 and TRBJ2-3 gives the whole variable domain GAGVSQSPRYKVTKRGQDVALRCDPISGHVSLYWYRQALGQGPEFLTYFNYEAQQDKSGLPNDRFSAERPEGSISTLTIQRTEQRDSAMYRCASSLAGRSAGDTQYFGPGTRLTVL.

The chain couples TRBV20-1 to TRBJ2-1; TRBD2 agrees at 8 bases. This CDR3 is built from 14 residues. Germline V gives CDR1 DFQATT, CDR2 SNEGSKA (reference sequence). The trim removed 6 bases at V and 1 base at J, leaving 5 bases unmatched. The CDR3 nucleotides read TGCAGTGCCGGGGGGGCGGGGTCCTACAATGAGCAGTTCTTC. This codes for CSAGGAGSYNEQFF.

V is TRBV18 and J is TRBJ2-7, with D maybe TRBD2 (6 bases). This CDR3 comprises 17 residues. Trimming took 3 bases from V and 2 from J, leaving 20 bases between them. Germline CDR1 and CDR2: KGHSH and LQKENI. CDR3 nucleotide sequence: TGTGCCAGCTCACCTCCGTGGGGAGGATCTACACCCTACGAGCAGTACTTC. Translation gives CASSPPWGGSTPYEQYF.

This clonotype was observed at least ten times. The rearrangement joins TRBV29-1 to TRBJ1-6, with D uncertain. Germline V CDR1 and CDR2: SQVTM, ANQGSEA. V shed 8 bases and J shed 4 bases, with 12 bases lying between them. There are 13 residues in the CDR3. The CDR3 here is CSTPKPYNSPLHF. The CDR3 region has the DNA TGCAGCACACCCAAACCTTATAATTCACCCCTCCACTTT.

This clonotype appeared many times. J is TRBJ2-7 and V is TRBV19; D might be TRBD2 (6 bases). The germline V gene has CDR1 LNHDA and CDR2 SQIVND (reference sequence). The CDR3 is 12 amino acids. V lost 3 bases and J lost 5, with 8 bases in between. Here the CDR3 DNA reads TGTGCCAGTAGTATCCGGGGGAACGAGCAGTACTTC. Translated: CASSIRGNEQYF. Variable domain in full (rest from reference TRBV19 and TRBJ2-7): DGGITQSPKYLFRKEGQNVTLSCEQNLNHDAMYWYRQDPGQGLRLIYYSQIVNDFQKGDIAEGYSVSREKKESFPLTVTSAQKNPTAFYLCASSIRGNEQYFGPGTRLTVT.

This chain joins TRBV29-1 and TRBJ2-3; D call uncertain. Germline CDR1 is SQVTM and CDR2 is ANQGSEA. Trimming left V 5 bases short and J 3 bases short, with 3 bases between. This CDR3 has 10 residues. In nucleotides, the CDR3 is TGCAGCGTTCAGACAGATACGCAGTATTTT. It specifies CSVQTDTQYF.

This clonotype appeared a few times. The chain combines TRBV4-2 with TRBJ2-3, with 11 bases aligning to TRBD2. Germline loops: CDR1 LGHNA, CDR2 YNFKEQ. The CDR3 runs to 20 residues. J lost 0 bases, V lost 4 bases, and 15 bases had no gene match. CDR3 protein: CASSPGQGLAGGRSTDTQYF. DNA for the CDR3: TGTGCCAGCAGCCCCGGACAGGGCCTAGCGGGGGGCCGAAGCACAGATACGCAGTATTTT.

This clonotype showed up just a few times. A junction end diverges from the germline sequence, so it may reflect a read error. The chain couples TRBV7-9 to TRBJ1-1, with 8 positions matching TRBD1. Germline V gives CDR1 SEHNR, CDR2 FQNEAQ (reference sequence). The CDR3 runs to 11 residues. The CDR3 nucleotides are TGTGCCAGCGGACAGGGCTCTGAATCTTTCTTT. This gives the protein CASGQGSESFF. Variable domain in full (rest from reference TRBV7-9 and TRBJ1-1): DTGVSQNPRHKITKRGQNVTFRCDPISEHNRLYWYRQTLGQGPEFLTYFQNEAQLEKSRLLSDRFSAERPKGSFSTLEIQRTEQGDSAMYLCASGQGSESFFGQGTRLTVV.

In this sample, this clonotype turned up many times. The chain is built from TRBV6-5 and TRBJ2-7; 9 nucleotides line up with TRBD1. The J segment lost 7 bases and the V segment lost 4 bases, leaving 5 bases of the junction unmatched. The CDR3 spans 13 residues. CDR1 and CDR2 (germline): MNHEY, SVGAGI. In DNA form, the CDR3 reads TGTGCCAGCAGTTCCACCGGGACAGGGGAGCAGTACTTC. Its translation is CASSSTGTGEQYF.

This clonotype appeared many times. The V call is TRBV10-2, the J call TRBJ1-6; no firm D call. Between the trimmed V and J ends, which lost 8 bases and 10 bases, there was a span of 18 bases. CDR1 WSHSY and CDR2 SAAADI come from the germline V gene. The length of the CDR3 is 14 residues. CDR3: CASRLSDGGSPLHF. For the CDR3, the DNA is TGCGCCAGCCGTCTCTCGGACGGAGGGTCACCCCTCCACTTT.

This clonotype was counted many times. The genes are TRBV11-2 and TRBJ2-3; D is perhaps TRBD1 (5 bases). V was trimmed by 5 bases and J by 6 bases, leaving 12 bases between them. The germline V gene has CDR1 SGHAT and CDR2 FQNNGV. This CDR3 is built from 13 residues. Here the CDR3 reads CASSPARGDTQYF. In DNA, the CDR3 is TGTGCCAGCAGCCCAGCAAGGGGTGATACGCAGTATTTT.

In its sample, this clonotype was seen a few times. The chain carries TRBV13 and TRBJ2-3; 9 nucleotides line up with TRBD2. The CDR3 sequence is 15 residues long. Germline V gene data show CDR1 as PRHDT and CDR2 as FYEKMQ (reference sequence). Trimming cost V 1 base and J 7 bases; bases outside gene matches: 6. Written as DNA, the CDR3 is TGTGCCAGCAGCTTAGAAGCGGGGGGACGAAATACGCAGTATTTT. Translating it yields CASSLEAGGRNTQYF.

The table lists this clonotype with many counts. The chain is built from TRBV14 and TRBJ1-3, with D tentatively TRBD1 (5 bases). Germline CDR1 and CDR2: SGHDN and FVKESK. Trimming removed 5 bases from V and 4 bases from J, with 12 bases in between. This CDR3 is built from 14 residues. CDR3 residues: CASSFGTLGNTIYF. The CDR3 DNA follows: TGTGCCAGCAGCTTCGGGACGTTGGGAAACACCATATATTTT.

This clonotype appeared a few times. The genes are TRBV19 and TRBJ1-2, with D perhaps matching TRBD1 (6 bases). V was shortened by 7 bases and J by 4 bases, with 34 bases between the two germline ends. The germline CDR1 and CDR2 sequences are LNHDA and SQIVND (reference sequence). CDR3 length: 20 amino acids. CDR3 DNA: TGTGCCAGTACCCCAAGGCTGAAGACAGGAGGGTCTCCGGCTGGCTATGGCTACACCTTC. Amino acids: CASTPRLKTGGSPAGYGYTF.

The V and J genes are TRBV20-1 and TRBJ2-7; D possibly uses TRBD1 or TRBD2 (5 bases each). Germline CDR1 reads DFQATT; CDR2 reads SNEGSKA (reference sequence). V dropped 3 bases and J dropped 7 bases, with 25 bases sitting between them. The CDR3 is made up of 16 amino acids. CDR3 residues: CSASDPMKVEGREQYF. In nucleotides, the CDR3 is TGCAGTGCTAGTGATCCCATGAAGGTTGAGGGGCGAGAGCAGTACTTC.

This clonotype came up many times. J is TRBJ1-1 and V is TRBV5-1; a weak D match, TRBD1 (6 bases). The CDR3 is 14 amino acids. Germline V gene sequence: CDR1 SGHRS, CDR2 YFSETQ. V lost 4 bases and J 0 bases, leaving 10 bases between the germline ends. The CDR3 loop is CASSQGTLNTEAFF. CDR3 nucleotide sequence: TGCGCCAGCAGCCAGGGGACGTTGAACACTGAAGCTTTCTTT.

Ten or more counts support this clonotype. This chain links TRBV28 with TRBJ1-4, with D tentatively TRBD1 (6 bases). The CDR3 is 15 amino acids. V lost 3 bases, J lost 8 bases, and 16 bases lay in between. Germline CDR1 and CDR2: MDHEN and SYDVKM. The CDR3 DNA reads TGTGCCAGCAGTTTTCCGGCACAGGGATTAGAAAAACTGTTTTTT. Translated: CASSFPAQGLEKLFF.